This T cell receptor beta chain was profiled in a study of T cell repertoires in cytomegalovirus infection. This clonotype was counted a single time. CDR1 is MNHNY and CDR2 is SVGAGI in the germline V gene (reference sequence). This CDR3 has 16 amino acids. Between the trimmed V and J ends, which lost 2 bases and 5 bases, there was a span of 16 bases. TCRdb used MiXCR to reprocess the reads, holding one entry per CDR3 protein. The sample includes about 740,000 distinct CDR3 sequences, 35% of them seen just once. This chain connects TRBV6-6 to TRBJ1-3; D might be TRBD1 (6 bases). The source material was PBMCs. The clonotype originates from a human donor in good health (CMV status not recorded). Some clones in this sample may be carry-over from other donors' samples. Written as DNA, the CDR3 is TGTGCCAGCAGTTACCAACAGGGTGTGTCTAGAAACACCATATATTTT. Protein: CASSYQQGVSRNTIYF.